Here is one T cell receptor beta chain with its context. Its antigen is not known. The sample belongs to a study of cytomegalovirus exposure and HLA in healthy donors. Findings and limits, study-wide: Analysis was performed later, and it showed HLA-associated TCR beta chains to be more clonally expanded than equally common others. The majority of CMV-associated TCR beta chains were reported as apparently HLA-restricted in a later analysis. The authors considered a cluster of highly shared sequence variants likely to be a sequencing artifact.

Per the germline V gene, CDR1 is ENHRY and CDR2 is SYGVKD. Deletions cut 3 bases from V and 5 bases from J, with 13 bases between. The CDR3 is 14 residues long. PCR was performed using 60 Vbeta and 13 Jbeta primers. Sequenced by immunoSEQ multiplex PCR; TCRdb stores in-frame clones only, minus some. This sample has fewer than 250,000 clones, with approximately 79% found just once. Sequencing was done on a sample of PBMCs. This chain connects TRBV10-3 to TRBJ1-2; no clear D gene. This clonotype was sampled from a girl aged 2-15 years in good health and CMV-seronegative. The CDR3 reads CAISEGSLVYGYTF. DNA for the CDR3: TGTGCCATCAGTGAAGGGAGCCTCGTTTATGGCTACACCTTC.